The 14 T cell receptor beta chains listed next were all sequenced from one sample in a study of blood T cell repertoires in COVID-19. Sequenced by immunoSEQ multiplex PCR; TCRdb stores in-frame clones only, minus some. The sample shows about 340,000 clones, 80% to 90% of them seen only once. The sequencing input was PBMCs or T cells enriched from blood (not recorded which). All receptors come from a woman in her forties with acute COVID-19.

The chain combines TRBV11-3 with TRBJ2-2; D perhaps matches TRBD2 (6 bases). The CDR3 extends over 14 amino acids. Germline V gene data show CDR1 as SGHNT and CDR2 as YENEEA. Trimming shortened V by 3 bases and J by 6 bases, and 11 bases separated the two germline ends. In nucleotides, the CDR3 is TGTGCCAGCAGCTTGGTCGGGAGCGCCGGGGAGCTGTTTTTT. It yields the protein CASSLVGSAGELFF. Variable domain in full (rest from reference TRBV11-3 and TRBJ2-2): EAGVVQSPRYKIIEKKQPVAFWCNPISGHNTLYWYLQNLGQGPELLIRYENEEAVDDSQLPKDRFSAERLKGVDSTLKIQPAELGDSAVYLCASSLVGSAGELFFGEGSRLTVL.

The gene calls are TRBV19 and TRBJ2-1; D gene unclear. Trimming removed 3 bases at V and 2 bases at J, with 8 bases between. Germline CDR1 LNHDA, CDR2 SQIVND (reference sequence). This CDR3 spans 14 amino acids. The CDR3 DNA is TGTGCCAGTAGTATCAGTGGCACCTACAATGAGCAGTTCTTC. Translation: CASSISGTYNEQFF.

This chain uses TRBV7-9 with TRBJ1-4; no reliable D call. This CDR3 has 18 amino acids. V was cut by 1 base and J by 0 bases, with 15 bases left in between. Germline loops: CDR1 SEHNR, CDR2 FQNEAQ (reference sequence). The DNA of the CDR3 is TGTGCCAGCAGCTTAGATTTTTTCGCACTTGCAACTAATGAAAAACTGTTTTTT. This translates into CASSLDFFALATNEKLFF.

The J gene is TRBJ1-6, the V gene TRBV11-2; D ambiguous. Germline V CDR1 and CDR2: SGHAT, FQNNGV. This CDR3 spans 13 amino acids. The germline V and J ends were trimmed by 0 bases and 8 bases, with 5 bases remaining between them. Here the CDR3 DNA reads TGTGCCAGCAGCTTAGATCTTTATTCACCCCTCCACTTT. It is translated as CASSLDLYSPLHF.

This clone turned up a few times. The gene calls are TRBV7-2 and TRBJ1-6; the match to TRBD1 covers 7 bases. Trimming cost V 5 bases and J 8 bases; bases outside gene matches: 9. CDR1 and CDR2 (germline): SGHTA, FQGNSA. The CDR3 has 15 residues. The CDR3 DNA is TGTGCCAGCAGCACACACAGGGGTATTGATTCACCCCTCCACTTT. The encoded protein is CASSTHRGIDSPLHF.

The chain has TRBV2 and TRBJ1-5, with D possibly matching TRBD1 (6 bases). This CDR3 region has 14 residues. Trimming shortened V by 4 bases and J by 6 bases, and 13 bases separated the two germline ends. Germline values: CDR1 SNHLY, CDR2 FYNNEI. CDR3 loop: CASSVQGGSQPQHF. Written as DNA, the CDR3 is TGTGCCAGCAGTGTACAGGGTGGATCTCAGCCCCAGCATTTT.

The J gene is TRBJ1-2, the V gene TRBV5-4, with D possibly being TRBD1 (5 bases). CDR3 size: 13 residues. The germline gives CDR1 SGHNT, CDR2 YYREEE (reference sequence). The ends were cut back, 3 bases at V and 4 bases at J, with 10 bases in the middle. This CDR3 reads CASSYQGTYGYTF. In DNA form, the CDR3 reads TGTGCCAGCAGCTATCAGGGTACCTATGGCTACACCTTC.

This rearrangement joins TRBV28 to TRBJ2-7, with a tentative D call TRBD2 (7 bases). Trimming pared 4 bases from V and 4 bases from J, leaving 17 bases between. The CDR3 spans 15 residues. Germline V gives CDR1 MDHEN, CDR2 SYDVKM. CDR3 nucleotides: TGTGCCAGCAGTTCTCCCGAGGGGGGGCGGTACGAGCAGTACTTC. It specifies CASSSPEGGRYEQYF.

This sequence joins TRBV7-2 and TRBJ1-1, with D unresolved. Trimming took off 4 bases at V and 3 bases at J, with 21 bases between the two ends. This CDR3 spans 17 amino acids. Germline values: CDR1 SGHTA, CDR2 FQGNSA. CDR3 in DNA: TGTGCCAGCAGCTCCTTAGCCCAACCCCAAACTTACACTGAAGCTTTCTTT. Residues: CASSSLAQPQTYTEAFF.

The chain combines TRBV10-3 with TRBJ2-7, with 10 positions matching TRBD1. CDR1 ENHRY and CDR2 SYGVKD come from the germline V gene. The CDR3 spans 13 residues. V trimming: 6 bases; J trimming: 2 bases; junction bases outside the gene matches: 1. CDR3 loop: CAISGTGAYEQYF. For the CDR3, the DNA is TGTGCCATCAGCGGGACAGGGGCCTACGAGCAGTACTTC.

V and J are TRBV7-2 and TRBJ1-2, with 10 nucleotides matching TRBD1. V dropped 5 bases and J dropped 7; count of bases not matched to a gene: 13. The CDR3 sequence is 16 residues long. Looked up from germline, CDR1 is SGHTA and CDR2 is FQGNSA. The CDR3, as DNA: TGTGCCAGCAGCCTCGGGACAGGGGCTTCCCTGGGTGGCTACACCTTC. Its translation: CASSLGTGASLGGYTF.

V gene TRBV7-2 combines with J gene TRBJ1-1; D is possibly TRBD1 (5 bases). CDR3 length: 15 amino acids. V was trimmed by 5 bases and J by 2 bases, leaving 15 bases between them. CDR1 and CDR2 from the germline V gene are SGHTA and FQGNSA. The CDR3 nucleotides are TGTGCCAGCAGCCCCCGACAGATATTTAACACTGAAGCTTTCTTT. Its translation is CASSPRQIFNTEAFF.

The chain uses TRBV4-2 and TRBJ2-5; D possibly corresponds to TRBD1 (7 bases). CDR1 and CDR2 (germline): LGHNA, YNFKEQ. CDR3 size: 15 residues. V lost 1 base and J lost 5, with 14 bases in between. DNA of the CDR3: TGTGCCAGCAGCCAAGTAGGGGGCGGGACGGAGACCCAGTACTTC. The encoded protein is CASSQVGGGTETQYF.

The chain is built from TRBV19 and TRBJ1-1, with TRBD1 as a possible D gene (6 bases). The CDR3 runs 14 residues. V lost 6 bases and J lost 1, with 12 bases in between. Germline loops: CDR1 LNHDA, CDR2 SQIVND (reference sequence). The CDR3 sequence: CASRPGEQNTEAFF. In DNA form, the CDR3 reads TGTGCCAGTAGACCAGGGGAACAGAACACTGAAGCTTTCTTT.